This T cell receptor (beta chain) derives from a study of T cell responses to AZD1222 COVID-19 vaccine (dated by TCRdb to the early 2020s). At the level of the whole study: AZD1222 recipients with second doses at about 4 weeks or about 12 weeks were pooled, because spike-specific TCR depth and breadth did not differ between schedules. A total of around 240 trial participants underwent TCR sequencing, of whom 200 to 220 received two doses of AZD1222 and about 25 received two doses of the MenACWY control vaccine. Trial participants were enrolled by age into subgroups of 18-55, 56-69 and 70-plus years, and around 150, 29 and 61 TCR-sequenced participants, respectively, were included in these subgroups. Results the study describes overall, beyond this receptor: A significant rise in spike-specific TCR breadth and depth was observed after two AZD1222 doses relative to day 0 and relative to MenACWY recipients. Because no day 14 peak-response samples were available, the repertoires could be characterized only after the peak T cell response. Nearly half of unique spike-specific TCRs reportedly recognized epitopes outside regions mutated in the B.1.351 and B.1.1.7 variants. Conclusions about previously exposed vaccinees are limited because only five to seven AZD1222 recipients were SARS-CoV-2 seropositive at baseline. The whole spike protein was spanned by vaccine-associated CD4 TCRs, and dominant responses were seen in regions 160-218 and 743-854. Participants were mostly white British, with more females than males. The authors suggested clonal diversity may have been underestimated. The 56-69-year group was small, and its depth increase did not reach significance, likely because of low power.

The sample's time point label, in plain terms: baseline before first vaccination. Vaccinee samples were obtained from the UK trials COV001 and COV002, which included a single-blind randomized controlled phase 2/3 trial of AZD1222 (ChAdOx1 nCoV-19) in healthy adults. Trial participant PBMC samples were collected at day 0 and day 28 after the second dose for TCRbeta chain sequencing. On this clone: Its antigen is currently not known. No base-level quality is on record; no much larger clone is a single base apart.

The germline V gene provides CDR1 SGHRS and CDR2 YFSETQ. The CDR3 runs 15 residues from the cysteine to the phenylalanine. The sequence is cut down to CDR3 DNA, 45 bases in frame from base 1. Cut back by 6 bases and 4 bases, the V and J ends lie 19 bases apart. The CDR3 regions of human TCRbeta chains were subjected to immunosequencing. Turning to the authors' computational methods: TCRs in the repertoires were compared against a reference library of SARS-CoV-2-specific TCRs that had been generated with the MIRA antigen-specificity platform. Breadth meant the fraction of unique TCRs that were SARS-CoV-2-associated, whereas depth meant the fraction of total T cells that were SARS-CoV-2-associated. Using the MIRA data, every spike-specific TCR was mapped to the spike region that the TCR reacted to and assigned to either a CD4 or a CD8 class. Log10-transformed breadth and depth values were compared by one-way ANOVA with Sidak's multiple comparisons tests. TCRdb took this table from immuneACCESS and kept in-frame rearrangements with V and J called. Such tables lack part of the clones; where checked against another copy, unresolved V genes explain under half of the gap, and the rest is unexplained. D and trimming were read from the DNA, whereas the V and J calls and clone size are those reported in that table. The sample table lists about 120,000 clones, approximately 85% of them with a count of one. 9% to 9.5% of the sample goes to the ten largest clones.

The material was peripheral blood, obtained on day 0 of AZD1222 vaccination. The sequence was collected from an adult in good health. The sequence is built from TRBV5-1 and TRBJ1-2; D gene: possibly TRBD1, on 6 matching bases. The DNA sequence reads TGCGCCAGCACTCTGGACAGTAACCCCTTCTATGGCTACACCTTC. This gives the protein CASTLDSNPFYGYTF. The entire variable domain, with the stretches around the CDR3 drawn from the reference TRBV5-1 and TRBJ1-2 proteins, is KAGVTQTPRYLIKTRGQQVTLSCSPISGHRSVSWYQQTPGQGLQFLFEYFSETQRNKGNFPGRFSGRQFSNSRSEMNVSTLELGDSALYLCASTLDSNPFYGYTFGSGTRLTVV.